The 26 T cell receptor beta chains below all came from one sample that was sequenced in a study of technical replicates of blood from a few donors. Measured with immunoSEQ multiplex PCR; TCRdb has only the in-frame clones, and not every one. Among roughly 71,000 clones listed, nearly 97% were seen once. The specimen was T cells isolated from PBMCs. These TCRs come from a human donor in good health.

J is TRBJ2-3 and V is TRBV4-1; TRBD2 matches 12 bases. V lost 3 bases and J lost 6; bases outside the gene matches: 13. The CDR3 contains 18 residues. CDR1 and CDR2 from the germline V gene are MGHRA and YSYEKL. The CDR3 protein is CASSQRSQTSGSRDTQYF. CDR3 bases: TGCGCCAGCAGCCAGAGGAGCCAGACTAGCGGGAGTCGGGATACGCAGTATTTT.

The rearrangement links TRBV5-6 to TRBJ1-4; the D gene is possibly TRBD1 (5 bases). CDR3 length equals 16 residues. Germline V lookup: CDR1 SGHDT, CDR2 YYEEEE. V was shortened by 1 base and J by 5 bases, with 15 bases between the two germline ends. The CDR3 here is CASSLTGLTGNEKLFF. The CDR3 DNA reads TGTGCCAGCAGCTTGACAGGTTTGACCGGAAATGAAAAACTGTTTTTT.

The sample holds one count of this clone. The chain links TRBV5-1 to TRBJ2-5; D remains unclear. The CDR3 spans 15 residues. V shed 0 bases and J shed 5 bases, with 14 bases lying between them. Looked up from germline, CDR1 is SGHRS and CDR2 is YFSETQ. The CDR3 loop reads CASSLDFQVSETQYF. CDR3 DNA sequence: TGCGCCAGCAGCTTGGATTTTCAGGTTTCGGAGACCCAGTACTTC.

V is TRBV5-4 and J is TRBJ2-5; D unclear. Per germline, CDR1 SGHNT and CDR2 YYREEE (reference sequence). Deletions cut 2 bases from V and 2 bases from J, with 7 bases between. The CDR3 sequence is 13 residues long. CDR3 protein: CASSFSRQETQYF. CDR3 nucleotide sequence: TGTGCCAGCAGCTTCTCTAGACAAGAGACCCAGTACTTC.

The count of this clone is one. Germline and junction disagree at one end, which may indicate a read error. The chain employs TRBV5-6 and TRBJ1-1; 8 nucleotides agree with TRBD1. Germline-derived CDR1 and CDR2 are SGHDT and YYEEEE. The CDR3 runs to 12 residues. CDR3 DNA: TGTGCCAGCAGCCTCCGGCGCAGGGGGCTTTACTTT. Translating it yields CASSLRRRGLYF.

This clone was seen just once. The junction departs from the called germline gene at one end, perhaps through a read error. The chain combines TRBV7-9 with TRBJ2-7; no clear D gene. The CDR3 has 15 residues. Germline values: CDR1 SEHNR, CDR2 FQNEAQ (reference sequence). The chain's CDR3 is CASSLGLGETYAQYF. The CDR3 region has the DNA TGTGCCAGCAGCTTAGGATTGGGCGAGACCTACGCGCAGTACTTC.

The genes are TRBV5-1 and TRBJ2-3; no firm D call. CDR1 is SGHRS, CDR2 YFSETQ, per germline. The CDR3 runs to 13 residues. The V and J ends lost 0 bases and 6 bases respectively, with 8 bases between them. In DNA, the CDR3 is TGCGCCAGCAGCTTGGTGTCTTCCGATACGCAGTATTTT. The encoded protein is CASSLVSSDTQYF. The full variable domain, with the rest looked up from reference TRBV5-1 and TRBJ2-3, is KAGVTQTPRYLIKTRGQQVTLSCSPISGHRSVSWYQQTPGQGLQFLFEYFSETQRNKGNFPGRFSGRQFSNSRSEMNVSTLELGDSALYLCASSLVSSDTQYFGPGTRLTVL.

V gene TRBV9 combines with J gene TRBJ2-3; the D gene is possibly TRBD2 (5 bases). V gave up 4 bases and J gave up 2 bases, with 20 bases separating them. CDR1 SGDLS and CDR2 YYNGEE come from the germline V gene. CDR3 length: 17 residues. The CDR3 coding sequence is TGTGCCAGCAGCTCGACCCTGGGCTCACTAGACACAGATACGCAGTATTTT. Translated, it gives CASSSTLGSLDTDTQYF.

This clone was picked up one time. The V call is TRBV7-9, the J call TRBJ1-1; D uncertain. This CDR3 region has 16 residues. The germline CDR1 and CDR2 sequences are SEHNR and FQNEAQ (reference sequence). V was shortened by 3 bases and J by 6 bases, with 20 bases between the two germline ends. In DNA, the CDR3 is TGTGCCAGCAGCTTGGACTGGATTTCGGGCGGCCCTGAAGCTTTCTTT. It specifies CASSLDWISGGPEAFF.

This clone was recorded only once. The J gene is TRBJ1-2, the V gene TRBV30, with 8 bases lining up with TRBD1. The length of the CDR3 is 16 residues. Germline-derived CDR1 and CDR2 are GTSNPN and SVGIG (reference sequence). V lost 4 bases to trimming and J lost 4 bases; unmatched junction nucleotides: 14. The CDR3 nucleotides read TGTGCCTGGACAGCCTCCCAGGGGGCTTTAGGCTATGGCTACACCTTC. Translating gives CAWTASQGALGYGYTF. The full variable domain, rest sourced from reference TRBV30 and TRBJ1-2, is SQTIHQWPATLVQPVGSPLSLECTVEGTSNPNLYWYRQAAGRGLQLLFYSVGIGQISSEVPQNLSASRPQDRQFILSSKKLLLSDSGFYLCAWTASQGALGYGYTFGSGTRLTVV.

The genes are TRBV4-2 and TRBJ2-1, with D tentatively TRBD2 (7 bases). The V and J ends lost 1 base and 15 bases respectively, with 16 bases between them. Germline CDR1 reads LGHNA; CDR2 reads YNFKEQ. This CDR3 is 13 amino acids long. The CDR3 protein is CASSQGSGGPSFF. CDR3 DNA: TGTGCCAGCAGCCAAGGGTCCGGGGGGCCGTCGTTCTTC.

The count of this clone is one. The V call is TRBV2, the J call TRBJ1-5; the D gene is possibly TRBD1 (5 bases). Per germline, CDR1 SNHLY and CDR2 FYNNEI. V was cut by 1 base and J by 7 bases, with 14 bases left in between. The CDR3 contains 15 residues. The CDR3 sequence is CASSEDYQGRQPQHF. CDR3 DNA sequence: TGTGCCAGCAGTGAAGACTACCAGGGTCGGCAGCCCCAGCATTTT.

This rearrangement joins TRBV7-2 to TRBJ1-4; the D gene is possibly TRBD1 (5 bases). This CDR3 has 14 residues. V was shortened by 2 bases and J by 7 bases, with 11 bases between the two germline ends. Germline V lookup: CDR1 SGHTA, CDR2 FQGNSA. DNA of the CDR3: TGTGCCAGCAGCTTAATCCCAGGGCCTGAAAAACTGTTTTTT. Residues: CASSLIPGPEKLFF.

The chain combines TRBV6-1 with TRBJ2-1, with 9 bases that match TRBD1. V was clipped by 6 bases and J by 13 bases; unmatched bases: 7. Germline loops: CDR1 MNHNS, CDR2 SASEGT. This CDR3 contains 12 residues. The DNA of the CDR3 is TGTGCCAGCAGCCGGGACAGGGAGTCTCAGTTCTTC. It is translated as CASSRDRESQFF.

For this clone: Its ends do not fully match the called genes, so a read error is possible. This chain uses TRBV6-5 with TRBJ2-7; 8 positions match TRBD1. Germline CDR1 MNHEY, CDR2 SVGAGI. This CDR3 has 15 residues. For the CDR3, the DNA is TGTGCCGGCAGAGGGGACAGGCCTCCCAGCTACGAGCAGTACTTC. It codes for CAGRGDRPPSYEQYF.

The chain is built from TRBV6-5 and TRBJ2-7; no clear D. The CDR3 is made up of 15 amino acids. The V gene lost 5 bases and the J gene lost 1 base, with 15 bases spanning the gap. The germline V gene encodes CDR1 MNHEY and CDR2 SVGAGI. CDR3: CASSRTPALSYEQYF. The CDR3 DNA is TGTGCCAGCAGTCGCACCCCCGCGTTGTCCTACGAGCAGTACTTC.

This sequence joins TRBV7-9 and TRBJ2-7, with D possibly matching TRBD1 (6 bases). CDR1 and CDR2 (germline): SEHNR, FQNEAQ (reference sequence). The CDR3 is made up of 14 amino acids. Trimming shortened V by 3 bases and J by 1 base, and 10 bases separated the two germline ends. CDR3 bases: TGTGCCAGCAGCTTGAGTCAGGGGTCCTACGAGCAGTACTTC. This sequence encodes CASSLSQGSYEQYF.

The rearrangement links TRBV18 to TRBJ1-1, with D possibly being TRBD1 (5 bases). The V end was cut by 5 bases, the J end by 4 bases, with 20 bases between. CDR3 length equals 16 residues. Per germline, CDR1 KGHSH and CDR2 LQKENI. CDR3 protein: CASSARAYARLTEAFF. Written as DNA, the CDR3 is TGTGCCAGCTCAGCCAGGGCGTATGCCCGCCTCACTGAAGCTTTCTTT.

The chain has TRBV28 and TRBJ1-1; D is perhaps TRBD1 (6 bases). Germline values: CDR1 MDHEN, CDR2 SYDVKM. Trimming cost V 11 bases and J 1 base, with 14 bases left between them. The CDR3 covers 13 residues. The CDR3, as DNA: TGTGCCGGCACGGGGGGCAAGAACACTGAAGCTTTCTTT. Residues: CAGTGGKNTEAFF.

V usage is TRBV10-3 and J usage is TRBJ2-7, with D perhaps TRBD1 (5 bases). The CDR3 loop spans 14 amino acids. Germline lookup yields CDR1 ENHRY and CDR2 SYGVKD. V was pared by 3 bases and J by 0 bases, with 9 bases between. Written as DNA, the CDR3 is TGTGCCATCAGTGAAGTCAGGGACTCCTACGAGCAGTACTTC. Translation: CAISEVRDSYEQYF.

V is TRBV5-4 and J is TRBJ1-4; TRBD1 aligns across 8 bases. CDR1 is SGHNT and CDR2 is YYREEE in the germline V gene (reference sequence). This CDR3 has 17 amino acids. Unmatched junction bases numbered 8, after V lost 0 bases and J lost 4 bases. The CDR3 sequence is CASSLGLGTGINEKLFF. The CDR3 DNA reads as TGTGCCAGCAGCTTGGGCTTGGGGACAGGCATTAATGAAAAACTGTTTTTT.

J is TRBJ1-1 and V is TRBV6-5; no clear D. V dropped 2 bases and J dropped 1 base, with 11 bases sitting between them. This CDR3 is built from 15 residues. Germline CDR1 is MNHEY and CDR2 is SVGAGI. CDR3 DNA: TGTGCCAGCAGTTACCGAGACAATAGGAACACTGAAGCTTTCTTT. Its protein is CASSYRDNRNTEAFF.

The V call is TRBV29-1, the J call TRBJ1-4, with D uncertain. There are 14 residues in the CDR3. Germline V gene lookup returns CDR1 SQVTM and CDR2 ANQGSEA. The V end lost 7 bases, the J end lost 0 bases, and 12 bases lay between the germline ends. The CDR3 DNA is TGCAGCGCCAGCGATGCCCCAACTAATGAAAAACTGTTTTTT. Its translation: CSASDAPTNEKLFF. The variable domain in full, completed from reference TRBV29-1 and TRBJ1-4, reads SAVISQKPSRDICQRGTSLTIQCQVDSQVTMMFWYRQQPGQSLTLIATANQGSEATYESGFVIDKFPISRPNLTFSTLTVSNMSPEDSSIYLCSASDAPTNEKLFFGSGTQLSVL.

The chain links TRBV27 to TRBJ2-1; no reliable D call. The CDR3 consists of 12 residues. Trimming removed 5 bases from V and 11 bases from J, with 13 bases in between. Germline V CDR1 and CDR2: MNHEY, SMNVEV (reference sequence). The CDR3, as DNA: TGTGCCAGCAGTATCGGGTTTGGCAAGCAGTTCTTC. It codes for CASSIGFGKQFF.

The DNA for the CDR3 is TGTGCCAGCAGCCAAGAGCGACAGATGAACACTGAAGCTTTCTTT. As protein: CASSQERQMNTEAFF. This chain uses TRBV14 with TRBJ1-1; D perhaps matches TRBD1 (5 bases). Trimming left V 0 bases short and J 0 bases short, with 8 bases between. The germline V gene has CDR1 SGHDN and CDR2 FVKESK. CDR3 length: 15 residues.

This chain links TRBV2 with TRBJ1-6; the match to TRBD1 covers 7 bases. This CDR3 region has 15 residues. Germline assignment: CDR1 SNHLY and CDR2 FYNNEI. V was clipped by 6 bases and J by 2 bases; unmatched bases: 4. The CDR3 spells CASSLTGAYNSPLHF. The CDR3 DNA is TGTGCCAGCAGCCTTACAGGGGCCTATAATTCACCCCTCCACTTT.